This T cell receptor (beta chain) comes out of a study of shared clonotypes between healthy human individuals. Study details: Three plates were used per donor for CD4 naive, three for CD4 memory, two for CD8 naive and one for CD8 memory. Regarding the study as a whole: Clonotypes not shared had lower generation probabilities than those common to all four donors.

This clone has only a few counts. The antigen remains undetermined. V was pared by 2 bases and J by 0 bases, with 5 bases between. Germline CDR1 reads SQVTM; CDR2 reads ANQGSEA. The CDR3 is made up of 13 amino acids. Produced via immunoSEQ multiplex PCR; TCRdb's table is partial and in-frame only. The profile covers under 1,100,000 clones, with approximately 70% appearing a single time and approximately 1.5% taken by the ten largest. Material for sequencing was memory CD4+ T cells sorted from blood. Subset meaning: CD45RA-negative fraction. J is TRBJ1-3 and V is TRBV29-1; D unclear. The source is a man aged 18 to 30 in good health. The CDR3: CSVETNSGNTIYF. The CDR3 bases are TGCAGCGTTGAAACAAACTCTGGAAACACCATATATTTT.